The 21 T cell receptor beta chains in this list originate from one sample, sequenced in a study of cytomegalovirus exposure and HLA in healthy donors. The PCR was carried out with 60 Vbeta primers and 13 Jbeta primers. Repertoires were generated with immunoSEQ multiplex PCR, while TCRdb's copy carries only in-frame clones and drops some. Altogether fewer than 200,000 clones are present, roughly 82% being singletons, with the ten largest covering 2.5% to 3.5%. Sequencing input: PBMCs. The receptors were sampled from a woman between 50 and 59 years old in good health and CMV-seropositive.

The chain carries TRBV25-1 and TRBJ2-1; the match to TRBD2 covers 9 bases. The ends lost 7 bases at V and 4 bases at J; junction bases unmatched: 5. The CDR3 covers 14 residues. Looked up from germline, CDR1 is MGHDK and CDR2 is SYGVNS. This chain's CDR3 is CASIRSGGYNEQFF. The CDR3 DNA is TGTGCCAGCATTAGGAGCGGGGGGTACAATGAGCAGTTCTTC.

This clone was seen a single time. The V gene is TRBV5-1, the J gene TRBJ2-1; TRBD2 aligns across 10 bases. Germline CDR1 is SGHRS and CDR2 is YFSETQ. Trimming removed 4 bases from V and 7 bases from J; junction bases left unmatched: 5. The CDR3 runs 14 residues. The CDR3: CASSKPSGGNEQFF. In nucleotides, the CDR3 is TGCGCCAGCAGCAAGCCTAGCGGGGGTAATGAGCAGTTCTTC.

The chain joins TRBV13 to TRBJ2-1; D possibly corresponds to TRBD2 (6 bases). The CDR3 has 15 amino acids. V was cut by 5 bases and J by 9 bases, with 20 bases left in between. Looked up from germline, CDR1 is PRHDT and CDR2 is FYEKMQ (reference sequence). The CDR3 protein is CASSPPVASEGEQFF. CDR3 bases: TGTGCCAGCAGCCCCCCCGTGGCTAGCGAGGGTGAGCAGTTCTTC.

V and J are TRBV6-1 and TRBJ2-1; 7 nucleotides align to TRBD1. This CDR3 has 14 residues. Germline values: CDR1 MNHNS, CDR2 SASEGT. V trimming: 4 bases; J trimming: 3 bases; junction bases outside the gene matches: 3. DNA of the CDR3: TGTGCCAGCAGTGCCGGGACAGTCTACAATGAGCAGTTCTTC. It codes for CASSAGTVYNEQFF.

Notes on this clone: Other DNA sequences from this sample encode an identical CDR3 as well. The chain employs TRBV5-1 and TRBJ2-5, with a weak D call TRBD1 (5 bases). CDR3 length: 12 amino acids. CDR1 is SGHRS and CDR2 is YFSETQ in the germline V gene. V was shortened by 2 bases and J by 4 bases, with 6 bases between the two germline ends. DNA of the CDR3: TGCGCCAGCAGCTTTCAGGGAGAGACCCAGTACTTC. Its protein product is CASSFQGETQYF.

This clone was seen more than once but under ten times. The chain combines TRBV4-1 with TRBJ1-6; D perhaps matches TRBD1 (5 bases). The V end was cut by 6 bases, the J end by 8 bases, with 17 bases between. The CDR3 spans 15 residues. CDR1 and CDR2 from the germline V gene are MGHRA and YSYEKL. CDR3: CASSLVQQGYSPLHF. In nucleotides, the CDR3 is TGCGCCAGCAGTCTCGTCCAGCAGGGCTATTCACCCCTCCACTTT.

CDR3 region: CASSSPGTDGTDTQYF. In DNA form, the CDR3 reads TGTGCCAGCAGTTCCCCCGGGACTGACGGCACAGATACGCAGTATTTT. V gene TRBV27 combines with J gene TRBJ2-3; D is perhaps TRBD2 (6 bases). CDR1 and CDR2 from the germline V gene are MNHEY and SMNVEV (reference sequence). The V end lost 4 bases, the J end lost 1 base, and 15 bases lay between the germline ends. This CDR3 contains 16 residues.

This sequence joins TRBV7-2 and TRBJ2-7, with a possible D match to TRBD1 (5 bases). CDR3 size: 14 residues. Germline V gene data show CDR1 as SGHTA and CDR2 as FQGNSA. V was trimmed by 0 bases and J by 5 bases, leaving 11 bases between them. In DNA, the CDR3 is TGTGCCAGCAGCTTAGCTGGCAGGGTCCACGAGCAGTACTTC. Protein sequence: CASSLAGRVHEQYF.

The chain couples TRBV6-6 to TRBJ2-7; 11 bases line up with TRBD1. The V gene end was trimmed by 6 bases and the J gene end by 4 bases; junction bases not matched to a gene: 8. The CDR3 covers 15 residues. The germline V gene encodes CDR1 MNHNY and CDR2 SVGAGI (reference sequence). The CDR3 DNA sequence: TGTGCCAGCAGCAACCGGGACAGGGGGTCGTACGAGCAGTACTTC. Translation: CASSNRDRGSYEQYF.

As to this clone: Distinct nucleotide sequences in the sample also encode this CDR3. This rearrangement joins TRBV6-1 to TRBJ1-1, with D perhaps TRBD1 (5 bases). Per germline, CDR1 MNHNS and CDR2 SASEGT. Trimming took 3 bases from V and 0 from J, leaving 17 bases between them. CDR3 length: 17 amino acids. The CDR3 region is CASSDHRGTGLNTEAFF. CDR3 DNA sequence: TGTGCCAGCAGTGACCACCGGGGGACGGGTCTGAACACTGAAGCTTTCTTT.

The chain joins TRBV13 to TRBJ1-1, with no clear D. The CDR3 totals 12 residues. Germline V CDR1 and CDR2: PRHDT, FYEKMQ (reference sequence). V lost 4 bases, J lost 1 base, and 4 bases lay in between. The CDR3 DNA reads TGTGCCAGCAGCTCACAGAACACTGAAGCTTTCTTT. Its protein is CASSSQNTEAFF. Complete variable domain (other parts from reference TRBV13 and TRBJ1-1): AAGVIQSPRHLIKEKRETATLKCYPIPRHDTVYWYQQGPGQDPQFLISFYEKMQSDKGSIPDRFSAQQFSDYHSELNMSSLELGDSALYFCASSSQNTEAFFGQGTRLTVV.

The rearrangement links TRBV6-1 to TRBJ1-6; the D gene is possibly TRBD1 (5 bases). This CDR3 has 13 residues. Germline lookup yields CDR1 MNHNS and CDR2 SASEGT. The ends were cut back, 5 bases at V and 9 bases at J, with 11 bases in the middle. The CDR3 nucleotides read TGTGCCAGCAGTTCCCCAGGGTTTTCACCCCTCCACTTT. Amino acid sequence: CASSSPGFSPLHF.

This chain joins TRBV7-3 and TRBJ2-3; 10 nucleotides line up with TRBD2. Germline loops: CDR1 SGHTA, CDR2 FQGTGA. This CDR3 has 16 residues. The junction had 11 bases not matched to a gene; V was cut back by 5 bases and J by 6 bases. CDR3 loop: CASSRGASGGPDTQYF. CDR3 in DNA: TGTGCCAGCAGCCGTGGGGCTAGCGGGGGCCCGGATACGCAGTATTTT.

This clone was seen a single time. This chain connects TRBV30 to TRBJ1-6; D may be TRBD1 (6 bases). V dropped 1 base and J dropped 0 bases, with 19 bases sitting between them. The length of the CDR3 is 19 residues. Germline V gene lookup returns CDR1 GTSNPN and CDR2 SVGIG (reference sequence). CDR3 region: CAWSGSVQGPSSYNSPLHF. CDR3 sequence (DNA): TGTGCCTGGAGTGGGTCCGTTCAGGGGCCGAGCTCCTATAATTCACCCCTCCACTTT.

This clone has just a few counts. This chain joins TRBV4-2 and TRBJ2-1, with 9 bases fitting TRBD1. Germline V CDR1 and CDR2: LGHNA, YNFKEQ. V lost 1 base to trimming and J lost 5 bases; unmatched junction nucleotides: 3. The CDR3 contains 15 residues. The chain's CDR3 is CASSQGWTGDNEQFF. The CDR3 DNA is TGTGCCAGCAGCCAAGGGTGGACAGGGGACAATGAGCAGTTCTTC.

This clone occurred a few times. V usage is TRBV5-4 and J usage is TRBJ1-2; the match to TRBD1 covers 9 bases. After removal of 3 bases from V and 7 bases from J, the junction contained 4 bases not matched to a gene. Germline loops: CDR1 SGHNT, CDR2 YYREEE (reference sequence). The CDR3 runs 13 residues. The CDR3, as DNA: TGTGCCAGCAGCTCGGACAGGGGAAGTGGCTACACCTTC. Its protein product is CASSSDRGSGYTF.

The table lists this clone with a few counts. The chain has TRBV7-9 and TRBJ2-1, with TRBD1 identical over 9 bases. Germline V gene sequence: CDR1 SEHNR, CDR2 FQNEAQ (reference sequence). The CDR3 spans 14 residues. Losses at the gene ends were 7 bases for V and 8 bases for J; bases not matched to a gene: 9. The chain's CDR3 is CASTRTGVAYEQFF. CDR3 nucleotides: TGTGCCAGCACCAGGACAGGGGTTGCGTATGAGCAGTTCTTC.

This rearrangement joins TRBV19 to TRBJ1-2; 9 bases line up with TRBD1. There are 12 residues in the CDR3. Per germline, CDR1 LNHDA and CDR2 SQIVND (reference sequence). V was pared by 9 bases and J by 8 bases, with 7 bases of the junction left unmatched. The CDR3 spells CASLQGARGYTF. The CDR3 DNA reads as TGTGCCAGCTTACAGGGGGCGCGAGGCTACACCTTC. Complete variable domain (other parts from reference TRBV19 and TRBJ1-2): DGGITQSPKYLFRKEGQNVTLSCEQNLNHDAMYWYRQDPGQGLRLIYYSQIVNDFQKGDIAEGYSVSREKKESFPLTVTSAQKNPTAFYLCASLQGARGYTFGSGTRLTVV.

The sample holds a few counts of this clone. This chain links TRBV4-1 with TRBJ1-4, with D maybe TRBD1 (6 bases). V lost 0 bases, J lost 2 bases, and 13 bases lay in between. This CDR3 comprises 17 residues. Germline CDR1 reads MGHRA; CDR2 reads YSYEKL. CDR3 nucleotide sequence: TGCGCCAGCAGCCAAGATCGGTTGCAGGGGACTAATGAAAAACTGTTTTTT. Protein product: CASSQDRLQGTNEKLFF.

The sample holds a few counts of this clone. The chain combines TRBV5-4 with TRBJ1-1; a possible D gene is TRBD1 (6 bases). The germline V and J ends were trimmed by 4 bases and 0 bases, with 7 bases remaining between them. The CDR3 runs to 13 residues. Germline V gene data show CDR1 as SGHNT and CDR2 as YYREEE (reference sequence). The CDR3 nucleotides read TGTGCCAGCAGCAGGGACATGAACACTGAAGCTTTCTTT. It codes for CASSRDMNTEAFF.

The V and J genes are TRBV29-1 and TRBJ1-4; D call uncertain. The CDR3 spans 12 residues. CDR1 SQVTM and CDR2 ANQGSEA come from the germline V gene. V lost 7 bases and J lost 8, with 14 bases in between. The CDR3: CSASGSGEKLFF. The CDR3 DNA is TGCAGCGCATCGGGGTCTGGGGAAAAACTGTTTTTT.